Below are 27 T cell receptor beta chains sequenced from a single sample in a study of blood T cell repertoires in COVID-19. Some clones are missing from TCRdb's copy, which holds only in-frame ones; the method was immunoSEQ multiplex PCR. Of a few hundred thousand clones listed, 84% are singletons. The sample comprised peripheral blood. These receptors were taken from a human donor in a cohort sampled during active COVID-19.

The chain employs TRBV28 and TRBJ2-3; D gene unclear. Trimming shortened V by 5 bases and J by 4 bases, and 10 bases separated the two germline ends. Per germline, CDR1 MDHEN and CDR2 SYDVKM. The CDR3 contains 13 residues. The CDR3 loop reads CASSLIRADTQYF. CDR3 in DNA: TGTGCCAGCAGTCTGATTAGAGCAGATACGCAGTATTTT.

The V gene is TRBV28, the J gene TRBJ1-5; D uncertain. V was shortened by 4 bases and J by 2 bases, with 18 bases between the two germline ends. This CDR3 has 17 amino acids. Germline V gives CDR1 MDHEN, CDR2 SYDVKM. The CDR3 here is CASSSGGVPERNQPQHF. CDR3 nucleotide sequence: TGTGCCAGCAGTTCCGGAGGAGTCCCGGAGCGCAATCAGCCCCAGCATTTT.

The J gene is TRBJ2-7, the V gene TRBV15; unclear D gene. Trimming pared 3 bases from V and 4 bases from J, leaving 4 bases between. CDR3 length: 11 residues. Germline assignment: CDR1 LNHNV and CDR2 YYDKDF (reference sequence). The CDR3 here is CATSSGYEQYF. DNA of the CDR3: TGTGCCACCAGCAGCGGGTACGAGCAGTACTTC.

This rearrangement joins TRBV19 to TRBJ2-2; 10 bases line up with TRBD1. Germline V gene lookup returns CDR1 LNHDA and CDR2 SQIVND (reference sequence). CDR3 size: 14 residues. The trim removed 8 bases at V and 6 bases at J, leaving 6 bases unmatched. CDR3 amino acids: CASGRDRGSGELFF. CDR3 in DNA: TGTGCCAGTGGCCGGGACAGGGGATCCGGGGAGCTGTTTTTT.

The rearrangement links TRBV2 to TRBJ2-7; D call uncertain. CDR1 is SNHLY and CDR2 is FYNNEI in the germline V gene. The CDR3 extends over 11 amino acids. V lost 5 bases, J lost 3 bases, and 5 bases lay in between. In nucleotides, the CDR3 is TGTGCCAGCAGTTCCTACTACGAGCAGTACTTC. Its protein is CASSSYYEQYF. Variable domain in full (rest from reference TRBV2 and TRBJ2-7): EPEVTQTPSHQVTQMGQEVILRCVPISNHLYFYWYRQILGQKVEFLVSFYNNEISEKSEIFDDQFSVERPDGSNFTLKIRSTKLEDSAMYFCASSSYYEQYFGPGTRLTVT.

The rearrangement links TRBV6-5 to TRBJ2-1; D remains ambiguous. Per germline, CDR1 MNHEY and CDR2 SVGAGI. V lost 2 bases and J 5 bases, leaving 7 bases between the germline ends. This CDR3 comprises 13 residues. The CDR3 coding sequence is TGTGCCAGCAGTTACGAAGCTAACAATGAGCAGTTCTTC. Protein product: CASSYEANNEQFF.

Written as DNA, the CDR3 is TGCGCCAGCAGCCAGCAGATTCTGGACACCATAAGCACAGATACGCAGTATTTT. Protein product: CASSQQILDTISTDTQYF. The J gene is TRBJ2-3, the V gene TRBV4-1, with D possibly TRBD1 on 5 matching bases. Trimming left V 3 bases short and J 0 bases short, with 19 bases between. The CDR3 is 18 residues long. Germline assignment: CDR1 MGHRA and CDR2 YSYEKL.

This clone was detected only once. The V and J genes are TRBV11-2 and TRBJ2-7; tentatively, D is TRBD2 (5 bases). The CDR3 spans 15 residues. Trimming pared 5 bases from V and 1 base from J, leaving 15 bases between. The germline V gene encodes CDR1 SGHAT and CDR2 FQNNGV. The CDR3 nucleotides are TGTGCCAGCAGCCCCCGGACTTTGGGATCCTACGAGCAGTACTTC. As protein: CASSPRTLGSYEQYF.

The chain joins TRBV5-1 to TRBJ1-1; TRBD1 aligns across 8 bases. Trimming cost V 4 bases and J 5 bases; bases outside gene matches: 4. CDR3 length: 13 residues. Germline V gene lookup returns CDR1 SGHRS and CDR2 YFSETQ. CDR3 DNA: TGCGCCAGCAGCCAGACAGGGGTGACTGAAGCTTTCTTT. Translation: CASSQTGVTEAFF.

The chain has TRBV5-4 and TRBJ1-6; 8 nucleotides match TRBD1. Germline assignment: CDR1 SGHNT and CDR2 YYREEE (reference sequence). The V gene end was trimmed by 10 bases and the J gene end by 7 bases; junction bases not matched to a gene: 10. This CDR3 has 14 residues. CDR3 DNA: TGTGCCGGTACAAACAGGGGGTACAATTCACCCCTCCACTTT. Its protein product is CAGTNRGYNSPLHF.

V is TRBV3-1 (or the pseudogene TRBV3-2) and J is TRBJ2-3; D perhaps matches TRBD2 (6 bases). The V end lost 0 bases, the J end lost 0 bases, and 10 bases lay between the germline ends. The CDR3 extends over 16 amino acids. Per germline, CDR1 LGHDT and CDR2 YNNKEL (reference sequence). CDR3 region: CASSQDWAGSTDTQYF. The CDR3 coding sequence is TGTGCCAGCAGCCAAGACTGGGCGGGGAGCACAGATACGCAGTATTTT.

The chain has TRBV29-1 and TRBJ2-7, with D uncertain. Germline loops: CDR1 SQVTM, CDR2 ANQGSEA. V was trimmed by 1 base and J by 0 bases, leaving 10 bases between them. This CDR3 comprises 14 residues. The CDR3 spells CSVEATSSSYEQYF. The DNA for the CDR3 is TGCAGCGTTGAAGCCACATCTAGCTCCTACGAGCAGTACTTC.

The V call is TRBV27, the J call TRBJ1-1; maybe TRBD1 (6 bases). CDR3 size: 13 residues. Germline V gene data show CDR1 as MNHEY and CDR2 as SMNVEV (reference sequence). V gave up 10 bases and J gave up 0 bases, with 12 bases separating them. Here the CDR3 reads CATRDTLNTEAFF. The CDR3 DNA sequence: TGTGCCACAAGGGACACCTTGAACACTGAAGCTTTCTTT.

The rearrangement links TRBV2 to TRBJ2-3; 8 bases fit TRBD2. Trimming removed 4 bases from V and 5 bases from J; junction bases left unmatched: 8. The germline CDR1 and CDR2 sequences are SNHLY and FYNNEI. The CDR3 has 15 amino acids. The chain's CDR3 is CASSVRAGVGDTQYF. CDR3 DNA sequence: TGTGCCAGCAGTGTTCGAGCGGGAGTAGGAGATACGCAGTATTTT.

This chain links TRBV28 with TRBJ1-2; 7 bases line up with TRBD1. V was pared by 5 bases and J by 1 base, with 10 bases of the junction left unmatched. This CDR3 has 16 amino acids. Germline lookup yields CDR1 MDHEN and CDR2 SYDVKM. The CDR3 region is CASSNYYRGVNYGYTF. CDR3 DNA sequence: TGTGCCAGCAGTAACTATTACAGGGGCGTTAACTATGGCTACACCTTC.

The rearrangement links TRBV30 to TRBJ2-1; D may be TRBD2 (6 bases). The CDR3 length is 13 residues. The V end was cut by 2 bases, the J end by 3 bases, with 8 bases between. Germline V lookup: CDR1 GTSNPN, CDR2 SVGIG (reference sequence). The DNA of the CDR3 is TGTGCCTGGAGTTCGGGGGACTACAATGAGCAGTTCTTC. Amino acids: CAWSSGDYNEQFF. Combining the CDR3 with reference TRBV30 and TRBJ2-1 gives the whole variable domain SQTIHQWPATLVQPVGSPLSLECTVEGTSNPNLYWYRQAAGRGLQLLFYSVGIGQISSEVPQNLSASRPQDRQFILSSKKLLLSDSGFYLCAWSSGDYNEQFFGPGTRLTVL.

This clone was detected only once. This chain connects TRBV3-1 (or the pseudogene TRBV3-2) to TRBJ1-1; 7 nucleotides line up with TRBD1. The length of the CDR3 is 15 residues. Unmatched junction bases numbered 11, after V lost 4 bases and J lost 6 bases. Germline V gene data show CDR1 as LGHDT and CDR2 as YNNKEL (reference sequence). CDR3 sequence reads: CASSRHGTETSEAFF. The CDR3 coding sequence is TGTGCCAGCAGCCGTCACGGGACAGAGACTTCTGAAGCTTTCTTT.

This chain joins TRBV5-1 and TRBJ1-5; D not certain. The V gene lost 3 bases and the J gene lost 3 bases, with 7 bases spanning the gap. The CDR3 runs 13 residues. Germline assignment: CDR1 SGHRS and CDR2 YFSETQ. As DNA, the CDR3 is TGCGCCAGCAGCTCAGGCCCCAATCAGCCCCAGCATTTT. Translating it yields CASSSGPNQPQHF.

The genes are TRBV5-6 and TRBJ1-1; no clear D. Germline V CDR1 and CDR2: SGHDT, YYEEEE. With 0 bases removed from V and 8 bases from J, the gap between germline ends came to 8 bases. This CDR3 contains 12 residues. CDR3 sequence reads: CASSLGGLEAFF. The CDR3 DNA reads as TGTGCCAGCAGCTTGGGAGGGCTCGAAGCTTTCTTT.

This sequence joins TRBV27 and TRBJ1-6; D is possibly TRBD1 (5 bases). The V end was cut by 2 bases, the J end by 10 bases, with 12 bases between. Germline V gene sequence: CDR1 MNHEY, CDR2 SMNVEV (reference sequence). This CDR3 spans 14 amino acids. The DNA for the CDR3 is TGTGCCAGCAGTTTAAGGGCAGGGTCCTCACCCCTCCACTTT. It specifies CASSLRAGSSPLHF.

This chain joins TRBV11-2 and TRBJ2-7, with D possibly matching TRBD2 (6 bases). The V gene's germline CDR1 is SGHAT and CDR2 FQNNGV. Trimming removed 5 bases from V and 6 bases from J, with 8 bases in between. The length of the CDR3 is 11 residues. CDR3 residues: CASSETSEQYF. The CDR3 nucleotides are TGTGCCAGCAGCGAGACTAGCGAGCAGTACTTC.

V and J are TRBV15 and TRBJ2-1, with 7 bases fitting TRBD2. J gave up 0 bases and V 8 bases, and 16 bases lay outside the gene matches. Germline assignment: CDR1 LNHNV and CDR2 YYDKDF (reference sequence). The CDR3 sequence is 18 residues long. CDR3 coding DNA: TGTGCCACCCGGGGAGGAACTAGCGAACGCCCCTCCTACAATGAGCAGTTCTTC. Translating gives CATRGGTSERPSYNEQFF.

Ten or more counts support this clone. V gene TRBV25-1 combines with J gene TRBJ2-7; the D is unclear. The CDR3 sequence is 11 residues long. The V gene's germline CDR1 is MGHDK and CDR2 SYGVNS. The V end lost 7 bases, the J end lost 2 bases, and 6 bases lay between the germline ends. The CDR3 region has the DNA TGTGCCAGCATCCCTACCTACGAGCAGTACTTC. Its translation: CASIPTYEQYF.

The genes are TRBV18 and TRBJ1-6, with D unresolved. V was trimmed by 4 bases and J by 10 bases, leaving 20 bases between them. The CDR3 extends over 16 amino acids. The germline CDR1 and CDR2 sequences are KGHSH and LQKENI. The CDR3 loop is CASSHGPGGKGSPLHF. The CDR3 DNA is TGTGCCAGCTCACACGGACCGGGAGGGAAAGGATCACCCCTCCACTTT. The entire variable domain, with the rest obtained from reference TRBV18 and TRBJ1-6, is as follows: NAGVMQNPRHLVRRRGQEARLRCSPMKGHSHVYWYRQLPEEGLKFMVYLQKENIIDESGMPKERFSAEFPKEGPSILRIQQVVRGDSAAYFCASSHGPGGKGSPLHFGNGTRLTVT.

V usage is TRBV9 and J usage is TRBJ2-4; 7 positions match TRBD2. The CDR3 consists of 15 residues. Losses at the gene ends were 0 bases for V and 6 bases for J; bases not matched to a gene: 6. CDR1 is SGDLS, CDR2 YYNGEE, per germline. CDR3 nucleotides: TGTGCCAGCAGCGTAGGAGGCGGGAGTGGAAACATTCAGTACTTC. The encoded protein is CASSVGGGSGNIQYF.

V usage is TRBV7-2 and J usage is TRBJ2-7, with D unresolved. Germline V gives CDR1 SGHTA, CDR2 FQGNSA. The V and J ends lost 5 bases and 7 bases respectively, with 12 bases between them. CDR3 length equals 12 residues. CDR3 residues: CASSQTLGEQYF. The CDR3 DNA reads as TGTGCCAGCAGCCAAACTCTAGGAGAGCAGTACTTC.

The chain carries TRBV5-1 and TRBJ2-1, with D tentatively TRBD2 (6 bases). V was cut by 4 bases and J by 2 bases, with 13 bases left in between. This CDR3 is 15 amino acids long. Germline lookup yields CDR1 SGHRS and CDR2 YFSETQ. In nucleotides, the CDR3 is TGCGCCAGCAGCGGTAGTGGAGGGACCTACAATGAGCAGTTCTTC. Translation: CASSGSGGTYNEQFF.